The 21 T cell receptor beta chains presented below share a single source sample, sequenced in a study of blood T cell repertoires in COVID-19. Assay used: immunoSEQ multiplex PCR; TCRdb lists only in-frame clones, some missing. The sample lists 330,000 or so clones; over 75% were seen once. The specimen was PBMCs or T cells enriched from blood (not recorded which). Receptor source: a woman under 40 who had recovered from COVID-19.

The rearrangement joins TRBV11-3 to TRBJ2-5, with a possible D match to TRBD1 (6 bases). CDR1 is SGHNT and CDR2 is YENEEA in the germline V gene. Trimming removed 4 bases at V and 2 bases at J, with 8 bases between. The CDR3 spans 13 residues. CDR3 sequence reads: CASSYDRQETQYF. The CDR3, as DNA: TGTGCCAGCAGCTACGACAGGCAAGAGACCCAGTACTTC.

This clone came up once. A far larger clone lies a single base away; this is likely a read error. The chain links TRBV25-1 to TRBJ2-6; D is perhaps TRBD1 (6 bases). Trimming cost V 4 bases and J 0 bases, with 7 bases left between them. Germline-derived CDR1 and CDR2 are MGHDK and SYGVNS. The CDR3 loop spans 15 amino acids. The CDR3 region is CASSVDSSGANVLTF. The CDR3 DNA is TGTGCCAGCAGTGTGGACAGCTCTGGGGCCAACGTCCTGACTTTC.

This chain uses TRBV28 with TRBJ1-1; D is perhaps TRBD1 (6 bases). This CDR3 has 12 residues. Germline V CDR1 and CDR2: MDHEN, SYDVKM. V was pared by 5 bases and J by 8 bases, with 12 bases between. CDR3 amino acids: CASSPRQEEAFF. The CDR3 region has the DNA TGTGCCAGCAGTCCTAGACAGGAGGAAGCTTTCTTT.

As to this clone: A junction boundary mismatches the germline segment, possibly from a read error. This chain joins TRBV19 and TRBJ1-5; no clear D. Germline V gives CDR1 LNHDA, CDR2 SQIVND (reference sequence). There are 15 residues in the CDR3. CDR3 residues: CASSIDGTAISPSNF. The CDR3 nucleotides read TGTGCCAGTAGTATAGATGGAACAGCAATCAGCCCCAGCAACTTT.

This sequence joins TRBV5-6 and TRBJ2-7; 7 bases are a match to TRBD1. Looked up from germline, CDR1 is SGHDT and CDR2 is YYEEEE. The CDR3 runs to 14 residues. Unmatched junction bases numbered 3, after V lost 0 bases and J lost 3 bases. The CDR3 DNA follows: TGTGCCAGCAGCTTGGAGGGACAGAACTACGAGCAGTACTTC. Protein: CASSLEGQNYEQYF.

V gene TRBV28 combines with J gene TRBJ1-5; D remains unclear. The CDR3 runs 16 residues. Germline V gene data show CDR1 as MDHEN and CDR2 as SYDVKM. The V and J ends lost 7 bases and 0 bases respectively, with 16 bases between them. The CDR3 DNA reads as TGTGCCAGCACCCCACAGAGTACATATAGCAATCAGCCCCAGCATTTT. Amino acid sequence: CASTPQSTYSNQPQHF. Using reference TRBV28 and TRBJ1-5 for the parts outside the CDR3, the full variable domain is DVKVTQSSRYLVKRTGEKVFLECVQDMDHENMFWYRQDPGLGLRLIYFSYDVKMKEKGDIPEGYSVSREKKERFSLILESASTNQTSMYLCASTPQSTYSNQPQHFGDGTRLSIL.

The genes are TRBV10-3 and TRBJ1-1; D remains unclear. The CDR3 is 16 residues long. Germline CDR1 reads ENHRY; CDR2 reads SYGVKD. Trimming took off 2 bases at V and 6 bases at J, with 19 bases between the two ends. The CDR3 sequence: CAISEPSRGRSAEAFF. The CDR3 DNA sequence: TGTGCCATCAGTGAGCCTTCGCGGGGAAGAAGCGCTGAAGCTTTCTTT.

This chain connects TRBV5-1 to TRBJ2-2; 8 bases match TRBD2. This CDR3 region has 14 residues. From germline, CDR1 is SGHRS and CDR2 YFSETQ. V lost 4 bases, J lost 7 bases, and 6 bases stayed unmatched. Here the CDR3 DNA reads TGCGCCAGCAGCGTGATAGCGGGAAGCGGGGAGCTGTTTTTT. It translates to CASSVIAGSGELFF.

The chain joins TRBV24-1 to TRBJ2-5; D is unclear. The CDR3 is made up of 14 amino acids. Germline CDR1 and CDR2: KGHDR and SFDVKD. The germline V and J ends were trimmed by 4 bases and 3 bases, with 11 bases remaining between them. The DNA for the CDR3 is TGTGCCACCAGTGAACAGACCGACAAAGAGACCCAGTACTTC. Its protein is CATSEQTDKETQYF.

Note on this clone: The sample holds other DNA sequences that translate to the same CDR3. The CDR3 DNA reads as TGTGCCAGCTCACCCCCGGGAGCCCCGTACGAGCAGTACTTC. Translating gives CASSPPGAPYEQYF. This rearrangement joins TRBV18 to TRBJ2-7, with D tentatively TRBD2 (6 bases). V lost 3 bases, J lost 4 bases, and 13 bases lay in between. The CDR3 extends over 14 amino acids. Per the germline V gene, CDR1 is KGHSH and CDR2 is LQKENI.

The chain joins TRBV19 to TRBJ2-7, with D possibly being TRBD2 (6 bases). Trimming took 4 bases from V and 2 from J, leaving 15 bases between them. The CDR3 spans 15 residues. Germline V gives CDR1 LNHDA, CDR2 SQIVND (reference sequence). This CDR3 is CASSNGLAKTYEQYF. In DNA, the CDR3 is TGTGCCAGTAGTAACGGCCTAGCGAAAACCTACGAGCAGTACTTC.

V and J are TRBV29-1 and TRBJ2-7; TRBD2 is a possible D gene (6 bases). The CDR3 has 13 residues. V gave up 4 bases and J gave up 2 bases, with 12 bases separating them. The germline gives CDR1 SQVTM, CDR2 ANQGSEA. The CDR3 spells CSVAGGKTYEQYF. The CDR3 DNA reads TGCAGCGTTGCGGGCGGGAAAACCTACGAGCAGTACTTC.

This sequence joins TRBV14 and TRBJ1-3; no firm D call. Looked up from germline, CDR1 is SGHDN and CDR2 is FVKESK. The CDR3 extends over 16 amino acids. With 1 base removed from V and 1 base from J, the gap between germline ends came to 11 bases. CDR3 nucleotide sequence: TGTGCCAGCAGCCAAGGCCTGCACTTATCTGGAAACACCATATATTTT. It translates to CASSQGLHLSGNTIYF.

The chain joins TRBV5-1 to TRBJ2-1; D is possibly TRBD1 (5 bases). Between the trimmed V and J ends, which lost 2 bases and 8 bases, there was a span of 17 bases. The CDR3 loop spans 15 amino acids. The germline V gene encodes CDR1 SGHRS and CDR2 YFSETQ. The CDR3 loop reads CASSLQTGAQDEQFF. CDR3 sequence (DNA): TGCGCCAGCAGCTTACAGACTGGGGCACAGGATGAGCAGTTCTTC.

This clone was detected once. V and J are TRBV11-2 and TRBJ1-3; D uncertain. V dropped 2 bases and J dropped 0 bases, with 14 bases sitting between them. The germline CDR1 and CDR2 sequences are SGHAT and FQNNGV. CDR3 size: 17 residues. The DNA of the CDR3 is TGTGCCAGCAGCTTAACCCGGTTGTCTAACTCTGGAAACACCATATATTTT. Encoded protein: CASSLTRLSNSGNTIYF.

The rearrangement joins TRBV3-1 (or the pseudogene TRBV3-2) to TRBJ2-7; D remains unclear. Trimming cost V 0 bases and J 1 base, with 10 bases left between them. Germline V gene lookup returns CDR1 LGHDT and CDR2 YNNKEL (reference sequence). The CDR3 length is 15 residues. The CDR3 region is CASSQDWAVSYEQYF. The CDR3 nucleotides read TGTGCCAGCAGCCAAGATTGGGCCGTATCCTACGAGCAGTACTTC.

The CDR3 nucleotides are TGTGCCAGTAGTATAGAAAAAGAGATGAACACTGAAGCTTTCTTT. Translated, it gives CASSIEKEMNTEAFF. The genes are TRBV19 and TRBJ1-1; no definite D call. Deletions cut 0 bases from V and 0 bases from J, with 8 bases between. Germline V gives CDR1 LNHDA, CDR2 SQIVND (reference sequence). The CDR3 is made up of 15 amino acids.

The CDR3 sequence: CASSQATGFPEAFF. CDR3 nucleotide sequence: TGTGCCAGCAGCCAAGCTACAGGGTTCCCTGAAGCTTTCTTT. The chain uses TRBV14 and TRBJ1-1; a weak D match, TRBD1 (6 bases). Trimming took 1 base from V and 6 from J, leaving 12 bases between them. CDR3 length equals 14 residues. Looked up from germline, CDR1 is SGHDN and CDR2 is FVKESK.

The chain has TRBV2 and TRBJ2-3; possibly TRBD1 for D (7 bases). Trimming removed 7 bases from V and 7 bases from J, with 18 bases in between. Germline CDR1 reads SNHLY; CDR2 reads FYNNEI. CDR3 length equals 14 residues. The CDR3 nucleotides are TGTGCCAGCACGGGTGGAGGGGGCGTAAATACGCAGTATTTT. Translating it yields CASTGGGGVNTQYF.

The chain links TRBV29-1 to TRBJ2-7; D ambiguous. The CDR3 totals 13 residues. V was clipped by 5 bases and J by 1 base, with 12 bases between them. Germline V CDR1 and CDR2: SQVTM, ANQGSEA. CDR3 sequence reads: CSVRNTDSYEQYF. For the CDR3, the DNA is TGCAGCGTTAGAAATACTGATTCCTACGAGCAGTACTTC.

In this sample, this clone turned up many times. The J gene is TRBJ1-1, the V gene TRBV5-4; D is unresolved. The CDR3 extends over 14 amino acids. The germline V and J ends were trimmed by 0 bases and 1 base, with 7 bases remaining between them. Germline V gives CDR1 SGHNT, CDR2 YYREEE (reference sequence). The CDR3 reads CASSLDRKNTEAFF. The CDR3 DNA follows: TGTGCCAGCAGCTTGGACAGAAAGAACACTGAAGCTTTCTTT. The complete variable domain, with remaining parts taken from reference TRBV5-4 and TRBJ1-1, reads ETGVTQSPTHLIKTRGQQVTLRCSSQSGHNTVSWYQQALGQGPQFIFQYYREEENGRGNFPPRFSGLQFPNYSSELNVNALELDDSALYLCASSLDRKNTEAFFGQGTRLTVV.